The 4 T cell receptor beta chains below all came from one sample that was sequenced in a study of beta chain features in type 1 diabetes. The whole isolated RNA underwent reverse transcription, so sequencing captured expressed TCRB transcripts. The repertoire was sequenced with immunoSEQ multiplex PCR; TCRdb's copy has only in-frame clones and lacks some. The table records some 300,000 clones, approximately 8.1% of them present only once. Sequenced material: central memory CD4+ T cells from blood. These receptor sequences come from a woman aged 18-30 years in good health.

The genes are TRBV5-1 and TRBJ1-4; D uncertain. The ends were cut back, 4 bases at V and 6 bases at J, with 19 bases in the middle. The CDR3 sequence is 16 residues long. CDR1 and CDR2 from the germline V gene are SGHRS and YFSETQ. The CDR3 is CASSKNQRVSDEKLFF. CDR3 DNA sequence: TGCGCCAGCAGCAAGAATCAAAGGGTATCGGATGAAAAACTGTTTTTT.

This clone was detected a few times. This chain connects TRBV7-2 to TRBJ2-5; no clear D gene. V gave up 5 bases and J gave up 5 bases, with 12 bases separating them. The CDR3 is made up of 13 amino acids. Germline loops: CDR1 SGHTA, CDR2 FQGNSA. The CDR3 spells CASSPSVGETQYF. Written as DNA, the CDR3 is TGTGCCAGCAGCCCATCCGTCGGGGAGACCCAGTACTTC. Based on the CDR3 plus reference TRBV7-2 and TRBJ2-5, the full variable domain is GAGVSQSPSNKVTEKGKDVELRCDPISGHTALYWYRQSLGQGLEFLIYFQGNSAPDKSGLPSDRFSAERTGGSVSTLTIQRTQQEDSAVYLCASSPSVGETQYFGPGTRLLVL.

This clone was observed at least ten times. The V call is TRBV5-6, the J call TRBJ1-1; D possibly corresponds to TRBD1 (6 bases). Germline V lookup: CDR1 SGHDT, CDR2 YYEEEE. The CDR3 loop spans 15 amino acids. Trimming shortened V by 4 bases and J by 5 bases, and 18 bases separated the two germline ends. CDR3 bases: TGTGCCAGCAGCGTACTGGGGGGCCCGGGAACTGAAGCTTTCTTT. As protein: CASSVLGGPGTEAFF. The full variable domain, with the rest looked up from reference TRBV5-6 and TRBJ1-1, is DAGVTQSPTHLIKTRGQQVTLRCSPKSGHDTVSWYQQALGQGPQFIFQYYEEEERQRGNFPDRFSGHQFPNYSSELNVNALLLGDSALYLCASSVLGGPGTEAFFGQGTRLTVV.

This clone turned up a few times. The V and J genes are TRBV4-3 and TRBJ1-1; D unresolved. Per germline, CDR1 LGHNA and CDR2 YSLEER. The V gene lost 1 base and the J gene lost 4 bases, with 10 bases spanning the gap. The CDR3 is made up of 14 amino acids. For the CDR3, the DNA is TGCGCCAGCAGCCAAGCCCACCATAGCACTGAAGCTTTCTTT. This gives the protein CASSQAHHSTEAFF.